This entry concerns a single T cell receptor beta chain. This clone was seen only once. Which antigen it targets is not known. No base quality values were provided; no much bigger clone lies one nucleotide off. In the prospective study, participants were roughly 18 to 100 years old, resided in about two dozen geographic areas of the United States, and were enrolled through a virtual design. In the prospective study, cohorts were assigned on the basis of participant-reported clinical history obtained from a screening survey and a study questionnaire. Exposed participants had been in contact, within 2 weeks of entering the study, with a person who had a PCR-confirmed or clinician-diagnosed case of COVID-19. Mobile phlebotomists in the prospective study collected whole blood, serum and a nasopharyngeal or oropharyngeal swab from every participant. Participants in the prospective study had the option to provide additional blood draws and questionnaires over a 2-month period. Before DNA extraction, prospective study blood samples were shipped either frozen or at room temperature.

TCRbeta CDR3 regions were amplified from genomic DNA using the immunoSEQ Assay, a bias-controlled multiplex PCR. The paper's processing steps were these. Nucleated cell counts per sample were estimated from amplification of reference gene primers within the assay. Sequence reads were collapsed and filtered to measure the absolute abundance of every unique TCRbeta CDR3 rearrangement. For each sample, productive Simpson clonality was calculated as the square root of Simpson's diversity index over productive rearrangements. TCRdb holds this immuneACCESS table with in-frame rearrangements only. Some clones are missing; in checked studies, unresolved V genes explain under half, and the rest has no known cause. Clone size and V and J calls were adopted from that table, with D and trimming inferred from the DNA. The sample records 200,000 to 250,000 clones, 80% to 90% of which are singletons. The top ten clones comprise about 4% of the sample.

Trimming removed 1 base from V and 0 bases from J, leaving 8 bases between the germline ends. For CDR1 and CDR2, the germline V gene (reference sequence) lists LGHDT and YNNKEL. The CDR3 spans 15 residues, from the cysteine through the phenylalanine. The DNA shown is the 45-base CDR3, in frame from base 1. The data stem from a study of blood T cell repertoires in COVID-19 (dated by TCRdb to 2018 to 2021). For the study in its entirety: The collaborator samples originated in the United States, Italy and Spain and spanned the acute and convalescent phases of COVID-19. Nearly every sample came with metadata listing a de-identified subject ID, COVID-19 status, age in years and sex. The samples were drawn from two sources: the first 160 participants of the ongoing ImmuneRACE study, and 1,000 to 1,500 subjects contributed by 6 global collaborators. The material from the prospective study consisted of cDNA or gDNA derived from T cells, B-cell-depleted T cells, or PBMCs. Deeply sampled blood TCRbeta repertoires from subjects exposed to, actively infected with, or recovered from COVID-19 were included in the dataset. The repertoires were released in a freely available public database meant as a resource for research on the immune response to SARS-CoV-2. Where available, HLA class I and class II types were obtained from metadata supplied by the sample provider rather than from assay-based typing.

Beyond this particular receptor, the publication reports: The quantity of clinical and demographic metadata differed by source and by participant and was supplied without curation.

The sequenced sample was PBMCs or T cells enriched from blood (not recorded which). The sequence came from a woman in her thirties who had been exposed to COVID-19. This chain is built from TRBV3-1 (or the pseudogene TRBV3-2) and TRBJ2-3; the best D guess is TRBD1, with 5 bases matching. The CDR3 region reads CASSQGTTSTDTQYF. The DNA is TGTGCCAGCAGCCAAGGGACAACTAGCACAGATACGCAGTATTTT.